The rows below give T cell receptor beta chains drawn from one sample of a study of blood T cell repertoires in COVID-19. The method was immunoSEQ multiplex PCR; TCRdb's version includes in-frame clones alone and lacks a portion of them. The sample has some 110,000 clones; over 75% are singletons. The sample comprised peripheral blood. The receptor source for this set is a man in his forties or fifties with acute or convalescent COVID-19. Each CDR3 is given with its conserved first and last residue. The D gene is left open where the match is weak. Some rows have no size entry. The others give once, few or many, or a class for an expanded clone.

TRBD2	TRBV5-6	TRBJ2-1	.	CASSPQKRGRNEQFF	TGTGCCAGCAGTCCCCAGAAGCGGGGACGGAATGAGCAGTTCTTC
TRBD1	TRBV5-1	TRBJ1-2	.	CASSSRTGANDYGYTF	TGCGCCAGCAGCTCGAGGACAGGGGCAAATGACTATGGCTACACCTTC
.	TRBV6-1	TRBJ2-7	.	CASSEARTYPSYEQYF	TGTGCCAGCAGTGAAGCGAGGACTTACCCCTCCTACGAGCAGTACTTC
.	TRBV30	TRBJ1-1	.	CAWDQGWDTEAFF	TGTGCCTGGGACCAGGGATGGGACACTGAAGCTTTCTTT
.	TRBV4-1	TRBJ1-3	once	CASSQDSGSGNTIYF	TGCGCCAGCAGCCAAGACTCAGGCTCAGGAAACACCATATATTTT
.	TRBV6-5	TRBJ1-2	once	CASSPVDTNYGYTF	TGTGCCAGCAGCCCCGTTGACACTAACTATGGCTACACCTTC
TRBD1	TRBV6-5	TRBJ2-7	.	CASRGDRGAYEQYF	TGTGCCAGCAGGGGGGACAGGGGAGCCTACGAGCAGTACTTC
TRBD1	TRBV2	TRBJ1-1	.	CASSRGQGNTEAFF	TGTGCCAGCAGTCGGGGACAGGGGAACACTGAAGCTTTCTTT
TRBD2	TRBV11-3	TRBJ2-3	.	CASSPLAHTDTQYF	TGTGCCAGCAGCCCACTAGCGCACACAGATACGCAGTATTTT
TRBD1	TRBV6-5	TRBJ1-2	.	CAVQPPGTGRYGYTF	TGTGCCGTACAACCACCCGGGACAGGGCGCTATGGCTACACCTTC
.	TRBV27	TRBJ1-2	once	CASSPTRDRSYGYTF	TGTGCCAGCAGTCCGACCCGCGACAGGTCCTATGGCTACACCTTC
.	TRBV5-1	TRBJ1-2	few	CASSFDTNYGYTF	TGCGCCAGCAGTTTTGACACGAACTATGGCTACACCTTC
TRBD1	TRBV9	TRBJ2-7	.	CASSATDRSYEQYF	TGTGCCAGCAGCGCCACGGACAGGTCCTACGAGCAGTACTTC
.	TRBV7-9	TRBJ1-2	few	CASTLGSGNYGYTF	TGTGCCAGCACCTTAGGTAGCGGTAACTATGGCTACACCTTC
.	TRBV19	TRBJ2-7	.	CASRTGGVYEQYF	TGTGCCAGTAGAACGGGGGGCGTTTACGAGCAGTACTTC
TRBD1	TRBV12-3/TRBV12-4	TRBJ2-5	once	CASRLTGVETQYF	TGTGCCAGCAGACTTACAGGGGTAGAGACCCAGTACTTC
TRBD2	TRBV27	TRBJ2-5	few	CASKGTPGGETQYF	TGTGCCAGCAAAGGAACCCCGGGGGGAGAGACCCAGTACTTC
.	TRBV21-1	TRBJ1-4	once	CASSKATPEGYYEKLFF	TGTGCCAGCAGCAAAGCTACACCGGAGGGTTATTATGAAAAACTGTTTTTT
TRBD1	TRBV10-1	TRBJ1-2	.	CASSPGTGNYGYTF	TGCGCCAGCAGTCCCGGGACAGGGAACTATGGCTACACCTTC
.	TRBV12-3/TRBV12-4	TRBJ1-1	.	CASSPVNTEAFF	TGTGCCAGCAGTCCCGTAAACACTGAAGCTTTCTTT
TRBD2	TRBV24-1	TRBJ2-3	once	CATSFSGGITDTQYF	TGTGCCACCAGTTTTAGCGGGGGGATCACAGATACGCAGTATTTT
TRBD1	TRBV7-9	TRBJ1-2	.	CASSYSGTGVYGYTF	TGTGCCAGCAGCTATTCCGGGACAGGGGTCTATGGCTACACCTTC
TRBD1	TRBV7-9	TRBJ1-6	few	CASSRTGGGHNSPLHF	TGTGCCAGCAGCCGTACAGGGGGCGGACATAATTCACCCCTCCACTTT
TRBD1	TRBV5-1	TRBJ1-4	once	CASSLGQNEKLFF	TGCGCCAGCAGCCTGGGACAGAATGAAAAACTGTTTTTT
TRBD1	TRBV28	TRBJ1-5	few	CASSPWGTGNSNQPQHF	TGTGCCAGCAGTCCTTGGGGGACAGGTAATAGCAATCAGCCCCAGCATTTT
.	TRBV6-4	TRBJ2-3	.	CASSAQGTDTQYF	TGTGCCAGCAGTGCCCAGGGTACGGATACGCAGTATTTT
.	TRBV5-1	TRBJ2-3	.	CASTAGASTDTQYF	TGCGCCAGCACAGCGGGCGCTAGCACAGATACGCAGTATTTT
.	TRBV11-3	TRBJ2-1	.	CASSFDRDWDNEQFF	TGTGCCAGCAGCTTTGACCGGGACTGGGACAATGAGCAGTTCTTC
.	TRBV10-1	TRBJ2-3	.	CASSESRRPTDTQYF	TGCGCCAGCAGTGAGTCGAGGAGGCCCACAGATACGCAGTATTTT
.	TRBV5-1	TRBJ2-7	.	CASSWAGTNYEQYF	TGCGCCAGCAGCTGGGCCGGGACAAATTACGAGCAGTACTTC
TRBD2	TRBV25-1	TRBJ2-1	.	CASSGGGYNEQFF	TGTGCCAGCAGTGGGGGGGGCTACAATGAGCAGTTCTTC
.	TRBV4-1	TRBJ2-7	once	CASSPLTGSYEQYF	TGCGCCAGCAGCCCATTGACAGGCTCCTACGAGCAGTACTTC
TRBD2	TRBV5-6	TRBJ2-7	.	CASSFSGGGLEQYF	TGTGCCAGCAGCTTCTCGGGCGGGGGACTCGAGCAGTACTTC
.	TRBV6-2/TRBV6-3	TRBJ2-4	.	CASSPARRGPHQSFQYF	TGTGCCAGCAGCCCCGCCCGGCGGGGGCCCCATCAGTCCTTTCAGTACTTC
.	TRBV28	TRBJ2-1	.	CASSVSRVAFF	TGTGCCAGCAGTGTATCCAGGGTGGCGTTCTTC
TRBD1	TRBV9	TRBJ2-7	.	CASSVGGQVIYEQYF	TGTGCCAGCAGCGTAGGGGGACAGGTAATCTACGAGCAGTACTTC
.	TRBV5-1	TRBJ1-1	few	CASSVGHQNTEAFF	TGCGCCAGCAGCGTGGGACACCAGAACACTGAAGCTTTCTTT
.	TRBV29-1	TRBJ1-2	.	CSTTQGNGYTF	TGCAGCACAACTCAGGGGAATGGCTACACCTTC
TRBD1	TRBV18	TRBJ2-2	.	CASSSFTGDQAGELFF	TGTGCCAGCTCAAGTTTCACAGGGGACCAGGCCGGGGAGCTGTTTTTT
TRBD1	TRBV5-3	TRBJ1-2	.	CARSFRDSTNYGYTF	TGTGCCAGAAGCTTCCGGGACAGCACTAACTATGGCTACACCTTC
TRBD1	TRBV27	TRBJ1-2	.	CASRPDLYRGRRFGYTF	TGTGCCAGCAGGCCGGACTTGTATAGGGGGCGTCGTTTTGGCTACACCTTC
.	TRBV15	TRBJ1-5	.	CATSRDRGGGQPQHF	TGTGCCACCAGCAGAGATCGAGGGGGTGGTCAGCCCCAGCATTTT